A selection of T cell receptor beta chains follows, all from one sample in a study of identical twins. From the 5' RACE reads, TCRdb called clonotypes with MiXCR, one entry per CDR3 protein. The table includes 690,000 or so distinct CDR3 sequences, over 5% detected once. Sequenced: naive T cells sorted from blood. All receptors derive from a man in his late teens or twenties in good health. CDR3s include the opening cysteine and the closing phenylalanine or tryptophan. Fields, in order: J gene, clone size, V gene, D gene, CDR3 protein, CDR3 DNA. A D gene is named only where the DNA matches it firmly. Part of the rows lack a size; the others show once, few, many or a class for expanded clones.

TRBJ1-2 - TRBV4-1 - CASSYDRNYGYTF TGCGCCAGCAGCTACGACAGGAACTATGGCTACACCTTC
TRBJ2-5 many TRBV12-3/TRBV12-4 - CASSPGTVETETQYF TGTGCCAGCAGTCCGGGGACCGTTGAGACGGAGACCCAGTACTTC
TRBJ1-2 - TRBV29-1 TRBD1 CSDSQGAGGYTF TGCAGCGATTCCCAGGGGGCCGGGGGCTACACCTTC
TRBJ2-1 few TRBV7-3 TRBD2 CASSLTAGGPSYNEQFF TGTGCCAGCAGCTTAACCGCGGGAGGGCCCTCCTACAATGAGCAGTTCTTC
TRBJ2-5 many TRBV7-2 - CASSYRTAQETQYF TGTGCCAGCAGCTATCGGACAGCACAAGAGACCCAGTACTTC
TRBJ2-2 many TRBV4-3 - CASSQPETGTGELFF TGCGCCAGCAGCCAACCTGAGACGGGAACCGGGGAGCTGTTTTTT
TRBJ2-1 many TRBV5-1 - CASTTTGSHHNEQFF TGCGCCAGTACGACTACTGGGAGTCACCACAATGAGCAGTTCTTC
TRBJ2-4 many TRBV12-3/TRBV12-4 - CASSSYVTADIQYF TGTGCCAGCAGTTCATACGTGACCGCAGACATTCAGTACTTC
TRBJ2-7 many TRBV6-1 - CASSPTGYYEQYF TGTGCCAGCAGTCCGACAGGCTACTACGAGCAGTACTTC
TRBJ1-2 many TRBV5-1 - CASSTRQEGLGYTF TGCGCCAGCAGCACCCGACAGGAGGGACTCGGCTACACCTTC
TRBJ2-5 few TRBV6-5 TRBD2 CASSFTSGRETQYF TGTGCCAGCAGTTTCACTAGCGGGAGGGAGACCCAGTACTTC
TRBJ2-7 many TRBV7-2 - CASSLGQGNYEQYF TGTGCCAGCAGCTTAGGGCAGGGCAACTACGAGCAGTACTTC
TRBJ2-6 - TRBV7-6 TRBD1 CASSQGVGTVDSGANVLTF TGTGCCAGCAGCCAGGGTGTAGGGACAGTCGACTCTGGGGCCAACGTCCTGACTTTC
TRBJ2-7 many TRBV4-3 TRBD1 CASSQTGGDYEQYF TGCGCCAGCAGCCAGACAGGGGGCGACTACGAGCAGTACTTC
TRBJ1-2 few TRBV7-2 - CASSPPDRPNYGYTF TGTGCCAGCAGCCCACCTGACAGGCCTAACTATGGCTACACCTTC
TRBJ1-2 few TRBV29-1 TRBD1 CSVEDRDRGDYGYTF TGCAGCGTTGAAGATCGGGACAGGGGGGACTATGGCTACACCTTC
TRBJ2-1 many TRBV7-2 - CASSKASAAYNEQFF TGTGCCAGCAGCAAGGCTAGCGCCGCCTACAATGAGCAGTTCTTC
TRBJ1-2 few TRBV5-1 TRBD1 CASSLEGQGPGYTF TGCGCCAGCAGCTTGGAGGGACAGGGGCCTGGCTACACCTTC
TRBJ2-3 - TRBV7-9 - CASSLARGGLRTQYF TGTGCCAGCAGCTTAGCGCGGGGCGGCTTAAGGACGCAGTATTTT
TRBJ2-1 few TRBV11-1 - CASSSTRFSSYNEQFF TGTGCCAGCAGCTCCACCAGGTTTTCGTCCTACAATGAGCAGTTCTTC
TRBJ2-3 many TRBV12-3/TRBV12-4 - CASSSAPLETQYF TGTGCCAGCAGTTCGGCCCCTCTTGAGACGCAGTATTTT
TRBJ2-5 - TRBV9 TRBD1 CASSPQTGGHSETQYF TGTGCCAGCAGCCCACAGACAGGGGGCCATTCAGAGACCCAGTACTTC
TRBJ2-7 many TRBV12-3/TRBV12-4 TRBD2 CASSTSGRIYEQYF TGTGCCAGCAGCACTAGCGGGAGGATCTACGAGCAGTACTTC
TRBJ1-1 few TRBV5-1 - CASLPDLALNTEAFF TGCGCCAGCCTCCCAGATCTGGCCCTGAACACTGAAGCTTTCTTT
TRBJ2-5 many TRBV20-1 TRBD1 CSASPGQQETQYF TGCAGTGCCTCCCCGGGACAGCAAGAGACCCAGTACTTC
TRBJ2-7 few TRBV27 TRBD2 CASSHALAGFKEQYF TGTGCCAGCAGCCATGCCCTAGCGGGATTCAAAGAGCAGTACTTC
TRBJ2-5 - TRBV6-1 - CASSEAKGGVQETQYF TGTGCCAGCAGTGAAGCAAAGGGGGGAGTCCAAGAGACCCAGTACTTC